A few counts support the clone carrying this T cell receptor (beta chain). The antigen is not known. This sample was taken from a study of vaccination and CD4 T cells after COVID-19. The treatment is: approximately 10-day PBMC culture with coronavirus spike peptide pools or control peptides (ViraFEST assay). Germline-derived CDR1 and CDR2 are MNHNS and SASEGT. The length of the CDR3 is 15 residues. V lost 6 bases, J lost 0 bases, and 14 bases lay in between. Sequencing of cultured CD4+ T cell DNA used the Oncomine TCR Beta short-read assay. TCRdb re-analysed the PCR reads in MiXCR, keeping a single row per CDR3 protein. The table lists some 15,000 distinct CDR3 sequences, less than 50% of them singletons.

Source material: cultured CD4+ T cells from blood. The sequence came from a human donor with COVID-19. V usage is TRBV6-1 and J usage is TRBJ1-2; no reliable D call. DNA of the CDR3: TGTGCCAGCAGCCTGGAAGGTTCAGCTAACTATGGCTACACCTTC. This gives the protein CASSLEGSANYGYTF.